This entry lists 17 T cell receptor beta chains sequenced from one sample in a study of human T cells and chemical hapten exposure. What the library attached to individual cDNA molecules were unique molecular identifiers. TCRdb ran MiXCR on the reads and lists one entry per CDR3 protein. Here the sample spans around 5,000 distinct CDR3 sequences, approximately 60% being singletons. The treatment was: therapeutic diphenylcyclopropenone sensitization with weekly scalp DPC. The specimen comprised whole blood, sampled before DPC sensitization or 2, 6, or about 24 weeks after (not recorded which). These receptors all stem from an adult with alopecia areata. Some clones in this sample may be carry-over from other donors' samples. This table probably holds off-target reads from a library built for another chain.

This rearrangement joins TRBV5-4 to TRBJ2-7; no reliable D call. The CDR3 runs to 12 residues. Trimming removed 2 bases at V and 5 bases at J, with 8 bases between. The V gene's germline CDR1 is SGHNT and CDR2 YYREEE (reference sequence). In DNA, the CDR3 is TGTGCCAGCAGCTTCCAGTCCAACGAGCAGTACTTC. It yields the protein CASSFQSNEQYF.

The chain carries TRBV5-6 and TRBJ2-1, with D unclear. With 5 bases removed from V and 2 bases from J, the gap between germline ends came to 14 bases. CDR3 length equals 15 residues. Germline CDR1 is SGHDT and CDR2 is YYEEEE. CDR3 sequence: CASSSGPFPYNEQFF. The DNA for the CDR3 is TGTGCCAGCAGTTCCGGGCCCTTCCCCTACAATGAGCAGTTCTTC.

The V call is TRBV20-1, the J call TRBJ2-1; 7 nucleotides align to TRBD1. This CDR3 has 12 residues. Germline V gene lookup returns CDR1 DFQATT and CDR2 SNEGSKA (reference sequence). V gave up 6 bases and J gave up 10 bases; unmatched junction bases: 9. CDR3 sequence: CSANGQAREQFF. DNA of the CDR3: TGCAGTGCCAACGGACAGGCCAGGGAGCAGTTCTTC.

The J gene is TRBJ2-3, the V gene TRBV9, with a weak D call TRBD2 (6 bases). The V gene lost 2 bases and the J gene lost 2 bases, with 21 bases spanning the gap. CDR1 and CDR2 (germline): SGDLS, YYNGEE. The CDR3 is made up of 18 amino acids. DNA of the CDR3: TGTGCCAGCAGCGTTGGGACTTCTCAGCGCCCCCCCACAGATACGCAGTATTTT. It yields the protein CASSVGTSQRPPTDTQYF.

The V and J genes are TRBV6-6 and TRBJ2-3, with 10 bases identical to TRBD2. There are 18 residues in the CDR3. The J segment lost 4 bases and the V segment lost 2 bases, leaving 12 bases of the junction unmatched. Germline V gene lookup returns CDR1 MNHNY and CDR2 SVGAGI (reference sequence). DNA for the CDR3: TGTGCCAGCAGTTACATAAGTCGAGCGGGAGGGCCCGCAGATACGCAGTATTTT. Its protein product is CASSYISRAGGPADTQYF.

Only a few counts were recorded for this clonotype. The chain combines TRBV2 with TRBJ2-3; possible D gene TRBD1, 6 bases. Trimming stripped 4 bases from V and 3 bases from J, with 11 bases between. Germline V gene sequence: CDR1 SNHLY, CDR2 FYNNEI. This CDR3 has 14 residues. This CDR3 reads CASSVGHSTDTQYF. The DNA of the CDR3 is TGTGCCAGCAGTGTGGGACACTCGACAGATACGCAGTATTTT.

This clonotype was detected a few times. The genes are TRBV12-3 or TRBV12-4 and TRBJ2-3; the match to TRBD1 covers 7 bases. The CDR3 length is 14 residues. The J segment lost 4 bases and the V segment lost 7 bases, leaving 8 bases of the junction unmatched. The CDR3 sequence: CASTLPRGPDTQYF. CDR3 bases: TGTGCCAGCACTCTGCCAAGGGGGCCAGATACGCAGTATTTT.

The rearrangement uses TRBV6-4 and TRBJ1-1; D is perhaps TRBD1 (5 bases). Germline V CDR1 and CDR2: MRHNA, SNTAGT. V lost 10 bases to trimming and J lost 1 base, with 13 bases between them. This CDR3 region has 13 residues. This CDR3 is CAITSGPNTEAFF. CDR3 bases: TGTGCCATAACGTCAGGGCCGAACACTGAAGCTTTCTTT.

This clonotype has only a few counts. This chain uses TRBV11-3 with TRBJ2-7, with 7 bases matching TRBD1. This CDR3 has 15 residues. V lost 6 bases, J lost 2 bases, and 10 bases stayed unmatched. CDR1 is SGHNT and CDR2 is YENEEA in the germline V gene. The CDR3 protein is CASSSRTGPAYEQYF. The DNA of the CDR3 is TGTGCCAGCAGTTCTCGGACAGGACCAGCCTACGAGCAGTACTTC. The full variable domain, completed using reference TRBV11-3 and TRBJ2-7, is EAGVVQSPRYKIIEKKQPVAFWCNPISGHNTLYWYLQNLGQGPELLIRYENEEAVDDSQLPKDRFSAERLKGVDSTLKIQPAELGDSAVYLCASSSRTGPAYEQYFGPGTRLTVT.

The CDR3 DNA reads as TGTGCCAGCAAATTACAGGGCAGGGGCACAGATACGCAGTATTTT. Translation gives CASKLQGRGTDTQYF. The chain couples TRBV28 to TRBJ2-3, with D possibly matching TRBD1 (6 bases). V was pared by 7 bases and J by 1 base, with 15 bases between. The CDR3 contains 15 residues. CDR1 and CDR2 (germline): MDHEN, SYDVKM.

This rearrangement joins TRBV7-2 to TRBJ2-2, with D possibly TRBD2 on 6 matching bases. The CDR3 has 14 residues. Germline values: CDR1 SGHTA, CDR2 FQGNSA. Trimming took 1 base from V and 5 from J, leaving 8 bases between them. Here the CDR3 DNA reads TGTGCCAGCAGCTTAGGGCTAGCGACCGGGGAGCTGTTTTTT. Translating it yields CASSLGLATGELFF.

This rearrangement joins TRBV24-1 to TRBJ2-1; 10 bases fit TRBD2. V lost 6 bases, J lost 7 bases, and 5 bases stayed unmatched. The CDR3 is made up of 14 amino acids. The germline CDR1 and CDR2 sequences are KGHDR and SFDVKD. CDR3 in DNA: TGTGCCACCAGTACTAGCGGGACGGGGAATGAGCAGTTCTTC. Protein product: CATSTSGTGNEQFF.

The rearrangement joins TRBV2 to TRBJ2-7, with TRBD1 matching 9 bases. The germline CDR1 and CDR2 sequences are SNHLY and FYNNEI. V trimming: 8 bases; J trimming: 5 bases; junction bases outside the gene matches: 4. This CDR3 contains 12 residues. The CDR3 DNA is TGTGCCAGCGGGGGACAGGGTCACGAGCAGTACTTC. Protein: CASGGQGHEQYF.

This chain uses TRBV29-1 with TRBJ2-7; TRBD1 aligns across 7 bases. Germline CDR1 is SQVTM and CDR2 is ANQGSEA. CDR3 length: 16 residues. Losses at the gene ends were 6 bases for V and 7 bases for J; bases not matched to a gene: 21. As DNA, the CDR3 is TGCAGCGTCGCGGACAGGCCCCACCACCGAGTTCCGGAGCAGTACTTC. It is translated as CSVADRPHHRVPEQYF.

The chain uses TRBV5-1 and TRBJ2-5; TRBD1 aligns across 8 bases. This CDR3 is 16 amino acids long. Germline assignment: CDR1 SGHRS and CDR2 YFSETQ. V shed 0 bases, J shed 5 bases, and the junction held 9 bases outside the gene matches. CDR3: CASSLALGQGGETQYF. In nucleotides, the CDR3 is TGCGCCAGCAGCTTGGCCTTAGGACAGGGCGGCGAGACCCAGTACTTC.

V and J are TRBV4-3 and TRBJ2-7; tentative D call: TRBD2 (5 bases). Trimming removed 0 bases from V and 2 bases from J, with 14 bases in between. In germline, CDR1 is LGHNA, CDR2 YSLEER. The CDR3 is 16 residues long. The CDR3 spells CASSQELEGAPYEQYF. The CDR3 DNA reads TGCGCCAGCAGCCAAGAGTTAGAGGGAGCCCCCTACGAGCAGTACTTC.

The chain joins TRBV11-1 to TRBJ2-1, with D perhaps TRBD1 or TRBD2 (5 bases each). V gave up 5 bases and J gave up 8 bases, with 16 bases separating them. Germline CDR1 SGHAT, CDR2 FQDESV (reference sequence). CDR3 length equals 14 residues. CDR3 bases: TGTGCCAGCAGCAAAGGGGATAGGGACCATGAGCAGTTCTTC. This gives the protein CASSKGDRDHEQFF. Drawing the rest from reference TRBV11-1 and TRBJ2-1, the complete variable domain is EAEVAQSPRYKITEKSQAVAFWCDPISGHATLYWYRQILGQGPELLVQFQDESVVDDSQLPKDRFSAERLKGVDSTLKIQPAELGDSAMYLCASSKGDRDHEQFFGPGTRLTVL.